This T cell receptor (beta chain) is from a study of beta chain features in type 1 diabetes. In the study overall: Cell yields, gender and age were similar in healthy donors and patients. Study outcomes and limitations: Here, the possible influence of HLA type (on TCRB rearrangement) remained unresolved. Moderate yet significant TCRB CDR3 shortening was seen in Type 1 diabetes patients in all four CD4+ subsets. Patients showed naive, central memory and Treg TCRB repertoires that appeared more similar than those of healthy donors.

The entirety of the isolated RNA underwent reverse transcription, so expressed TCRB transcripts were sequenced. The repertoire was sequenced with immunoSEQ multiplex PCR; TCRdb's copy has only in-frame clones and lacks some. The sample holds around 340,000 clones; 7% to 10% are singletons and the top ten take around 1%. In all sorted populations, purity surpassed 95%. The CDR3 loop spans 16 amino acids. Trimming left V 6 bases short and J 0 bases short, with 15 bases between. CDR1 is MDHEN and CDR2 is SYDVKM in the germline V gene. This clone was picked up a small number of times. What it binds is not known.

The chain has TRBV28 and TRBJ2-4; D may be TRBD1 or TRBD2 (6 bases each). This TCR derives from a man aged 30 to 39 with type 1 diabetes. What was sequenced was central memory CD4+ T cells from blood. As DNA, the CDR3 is TGTGCCAGCAGCCACTTGGGGGGCGAAGCCAAAAACATTCAGTACTTC. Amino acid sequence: CASSHLGGEAKNIQYF.